The 14 T cell receptor beta chains reported below all come from one sample, sequenced in a study of cytomegalovirus exposure and HLA in healthy donors. PCR employed 60 Vbeta and 13 Jbeta primers. The table came from immunoSEQ multiplex PCR; TCRdb's copy has only in-frame clones and leaves some out. This table holds under 200,000 clones, 60% to 80% found once. Sequences were obtained from PBMCs. The receptor set was obtained from a woman aged 40 to 49 in good health and CMV-seropositive.

The chain joins TRBV19 to TRBJ1-2; D perhaps matches TRBD1 (6 bases). Per germline, CDR1 LNHDA and CDR2 SQIVND (reference sequence). V lost 10 bases to trimming and J lost 3 bases, with 18 bases between them. This CDR3 is 14 amino acids long. The CDR3 DNA reads as TGTGCCACCAGACCGTTAGGGGGGGACTATGGCTACACCTTC. It is translated as CATRPLGGDYGYTF.

V and J are TRBV7-2 and TRBJ2-3; perhaps TRBD1 as D (5 bases). Germline V gives CDR1 SGHTA, CDR2 FQGNSA. Trimming took off 3 bases at V and 1 base at J, with 14 bases between the two ends. This CDR3 spans 16 amino acids. The CDR3 protein is CASSLGQGRGTDTQYF. For the CDR3, the DNA is TGTGCCAGCAGCTTGGGGCAAGGACGGGGCACAGATACGCAGTATTTT.

The chain combines TRBV19 with TRBJ1-6; a possible D gene is TRBD1 (6 bases). The CDR3 covers 16 residues. Germline loops: CDR1 LNHDA, CDR2 SQIVND (reference sequence). V lost 1 base and J lost 5, with 12 bases in between. CDR3: CASSIGEDRNNSPLHF. The DNA for the CDR3 is TGTGCCAGTAGTATAGGCGAAGACAGGAATAATTCACCCCTCCACTTT.

CDR3 DNA sequence: TGTGCCAGCAGCCTCGGTGGGGCGGTACTTAAAGAGACCCAGTACTTC. Translation: CASSLGGAVLKETQYF. This chain connects TRBV7-2 to TRBJ2-5, with D possibly being TRBD1 (5 bases). CDR3 length equals 16 residues. V was cut by 5 bases and J by 3 bases, with 19 bases left in between. Germline V gene data show CDR1 as SGHTA and CDR2 as FQGNSA.

This clone was counted only a few times. This rearrangement joins TRBV11-2 to TRBJ2-1, with D possibly TRBD1 on 6 matching bases. Germline V gene lookup returns CDR1 SGHAT and CDR2 FQNNGV. The ends were cut back, 2 bases at V and 4 bases at J, with 12 bases in the middle. This CDR3 region has 15 residues. As DNA, the CDR3 is TGTGCCAGCAGCTTACCTGGGGGCGGTTACAATGAGCAGTTCTTC. This sequence encodes CASSLPGGGYNEQFF.

This clone was seen only once. The rearrangement links TRBV10-3 to TRBJ1-3; 7 nucleotides align to TRBD1. Germline V gene lookup returns CDR1 ENHRY and CDR2 SYGVKD. V trimming: 6 bases; J trimming: 3 bases; junction bases outside the gene matches: 8. The CDR3 totals 15 residues. In DNA, the CDR3 is TGTGCCATCAGAGGTCAGGGGGGTGGTGGAAACACCATATATTTT. Translating it yields CAIRGQGGGGNTIYF.

The V gene is TRBV27, the J gene TRBJ1-2; possible D gene TRBD1, 5 bases. This CDR3 spans 13 amino acids. Trimming pared 2 bases from V and 5 bases from J, leaving 9 bases between. Germline CDR1 is MNHEY and CDR2 is SMNVEV (reference sequence). DNA of the CDR3: TGTGCCAGCAGTTTAGCAGGGAATTATGGCTACACCTTC. It is translated as CASSLAGNYGYTF.

J is TRBJ1-2 and V is TRBV19, with TRBD1 matching over 7 bases. Germline values: CDR1 LNHDA, CDR2 SQIVND (reference sequence). The CDR3 has 17 residues. Germline trimming cut 6 bases from V and 3 bases from J; bases unmatched to any gene: 16. DNA of the CDR3: TGTGCCAGTAGCCGACAGGGTAAAGTACTGGGGGACTATGGCTACACCTTC. Its protein is CASSRQGKVLGDYGYTF.

CDR3 region: CASSLSISGEQYF. CDR3 sequence (DNA): TGTGCCAGCAGTTTATCGATATCGGGGGAGCAGTACTTC. The rearrangement uses TRBV27 and TRBJ2-7; possible D gene TRBD2, 5 bases. Germline lookup yields CDR1 MNHEY and CDR2 SMNVEV (reference sequence). V lost 0 bases to trimming and J lost 7 bases, with 10 bases between them. The CDR3 is 13 amino acids.

The chain is built from TRBV28 and TRBJ1-5; a possible D gene is TRBD1 (6 bases). The CDR3 sequence is 17 residues long. Germline values: CDR1 MDHEN, CDR2 SYDVKM. V was trimmed by 5 bases and J by 6 bases, leaving 23 bases between them. This CDR3 is CASSPNFGLRTAQPQHF. Written as DNA, the CDR3 is TGTGCCAGCAGTCCAAATTTTGGACTTAGGACAGCTCAGCCCCAGCATTTT.

This chain connects TRBV9 to TRBJ2-7; D is possibly TRBD1 (5 bases). Trimming pared 0 bases from V and 4 bases from J, leaving 14 bases between. CDR1 and CDR2 from the germline V gene are SGDLS and YYNGEE. The CDR3 length is 15 residues. CDR3 region: CASSVGDRTPYEQYF. CDR3 nucleotides: TGTGCCAGCAGCGTAGGCGACAGAACCCCATACGAGCAGTACTTC.

The count of this clone is one. The chain joins TRBV30 to TRBJ1-1; a weak D match, TRBD1 (6 bases). This CDR3 comprises 12 residues. Germline lookup yields CDR1 GTSNPN and CDR2 SVGIG (reference sequence). V shed 4 bases and J shed 5 bases, with 11 bases lying between them. The CDR3 coding sequence is TGTGCCTGGACTATGGACAGTACTGAAGCTTTCTTT. It specifies CAWTMDSTEAFF.

The chain links TRBV5-1 to TRBJ1-2, with 8 bases fitting TRBD1. The CDR3 length is 15 residues. Germline CDR1 reads SGHRS; CDR2 reads YFSETQ. The V segment lost 4 bases and the J segment 1 base; nucleotides outside the gene matches: 6. CDR3 DNA sequence: TGCGCCAGCAGCGGCGGACAGGGAGGTAACTATGGCTACACCTTC. Amino acid sequence: CASSGGQGGNYGYTF.

The DNA of the CDR3 is TGTGCCAGCAGTTCGAAGAATACCGGGACAGTGAACACTGAAGCTTTCTTT. Amino acid sequence: CASSSKNTGTVNTEAFF. The V and J genes are TRBV27 and TRBJ1-1, with 7 bases fitting TRBD1. V was pared by 4 bases and J by 0 bases, with 11 bases of the junction left unmatched. The CDR3 totals 17 residues. Germline V gene sequence: CDR1 MNHEY, CDR2 SMNVEV (reference sequence).